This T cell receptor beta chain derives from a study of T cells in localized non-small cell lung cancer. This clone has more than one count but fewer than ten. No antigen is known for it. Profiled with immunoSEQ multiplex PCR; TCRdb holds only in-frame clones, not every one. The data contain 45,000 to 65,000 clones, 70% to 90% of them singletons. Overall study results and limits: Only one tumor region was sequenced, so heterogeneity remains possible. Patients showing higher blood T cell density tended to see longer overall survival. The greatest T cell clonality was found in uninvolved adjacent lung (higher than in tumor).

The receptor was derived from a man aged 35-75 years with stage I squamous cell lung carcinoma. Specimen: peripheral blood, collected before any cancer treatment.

The CDR3 DNA reads as TGTGCCTCCATGGGTAATAGCGGGAGGGAGAACACAGATACGCAGTATTTT. Amino acid sequence: CASMGNSGRENTDTQYF. The J gene is TRBJ2-3, the V gene TRBV25-1; TRBD2 matches 11 bases. This CDR3 has 17 amino acids. Germline trimming cut 11 bases from V and 2 bases from J; bases unmatched to any gene: 15. The V gene's germline CDR1 is MGHDK and CDR2 SYGVNS.